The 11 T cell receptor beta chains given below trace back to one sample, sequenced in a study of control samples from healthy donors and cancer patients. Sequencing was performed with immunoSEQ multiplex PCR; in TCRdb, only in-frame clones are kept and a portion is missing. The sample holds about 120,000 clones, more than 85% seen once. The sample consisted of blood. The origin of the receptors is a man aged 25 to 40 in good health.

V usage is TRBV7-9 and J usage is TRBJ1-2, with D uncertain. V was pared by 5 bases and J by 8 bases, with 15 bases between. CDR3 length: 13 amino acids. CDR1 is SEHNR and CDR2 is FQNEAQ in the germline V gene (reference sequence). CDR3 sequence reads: CASSVQEGRGYTF. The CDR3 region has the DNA TGTGCCAGCAGCGTTCAAGAGGGAAGGGGCTACACCTTC.

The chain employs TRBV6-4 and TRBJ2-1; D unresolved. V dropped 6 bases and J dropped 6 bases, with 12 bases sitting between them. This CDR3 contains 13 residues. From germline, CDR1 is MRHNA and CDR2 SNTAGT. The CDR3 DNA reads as TGTGCCAGCAGCTTCGTGACGGGCAATGAGCAGTTCTTC. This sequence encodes CASSFVTGNEQFF.

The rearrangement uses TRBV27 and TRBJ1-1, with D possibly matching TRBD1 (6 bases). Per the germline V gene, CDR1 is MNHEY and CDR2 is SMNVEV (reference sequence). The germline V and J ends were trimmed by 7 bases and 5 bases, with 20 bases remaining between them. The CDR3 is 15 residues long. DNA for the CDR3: TGTGCCAGCACCTCTGGGGGCTCTCCCTGGACTGAAGCTTTCTTT. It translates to CASTSGGSPWTEAFF.

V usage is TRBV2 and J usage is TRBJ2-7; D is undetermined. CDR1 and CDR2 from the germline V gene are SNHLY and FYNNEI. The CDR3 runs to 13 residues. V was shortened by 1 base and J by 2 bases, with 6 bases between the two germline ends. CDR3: CASSEDRAYEQYF. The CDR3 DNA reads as TGTGCCAGCAGTGAAGACAGAGCCTACGAGCAGTACTTC.

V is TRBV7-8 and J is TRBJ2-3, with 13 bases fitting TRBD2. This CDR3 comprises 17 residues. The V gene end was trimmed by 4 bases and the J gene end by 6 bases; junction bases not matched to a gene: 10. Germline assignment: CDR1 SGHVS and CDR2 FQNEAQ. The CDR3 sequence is CASSYPGLAGEGDTQYF. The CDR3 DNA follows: TGTGCCAGCAGCTACCCCGGACTAGCGGGGGAGGGGGATACGCAGTATTTT.

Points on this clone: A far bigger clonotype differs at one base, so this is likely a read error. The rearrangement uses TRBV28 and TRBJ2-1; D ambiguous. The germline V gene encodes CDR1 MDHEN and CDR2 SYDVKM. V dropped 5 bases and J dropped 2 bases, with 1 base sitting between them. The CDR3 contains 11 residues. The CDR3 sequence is CASSTYNEQFF. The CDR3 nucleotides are TGTGCCAGCAGTACCTACAATGAGCAGTTCTTC.

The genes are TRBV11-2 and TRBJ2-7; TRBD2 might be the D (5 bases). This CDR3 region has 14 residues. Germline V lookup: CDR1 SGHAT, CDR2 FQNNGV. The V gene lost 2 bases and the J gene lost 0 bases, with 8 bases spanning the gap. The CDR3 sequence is CASSLFGSSYEQYV. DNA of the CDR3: TGTGCCAGCAGCTTATTTGGGAGCTCCTACGAGCAGTACGTC.

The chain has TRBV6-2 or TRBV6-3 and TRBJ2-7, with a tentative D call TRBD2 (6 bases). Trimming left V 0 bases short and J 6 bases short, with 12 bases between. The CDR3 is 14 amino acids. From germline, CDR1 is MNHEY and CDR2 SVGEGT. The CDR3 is CASSYSGLATEQYF. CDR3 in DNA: TGTGCCAGCAGTTACTCTGGGCTAGCGACCGAGCAGTACTTC.

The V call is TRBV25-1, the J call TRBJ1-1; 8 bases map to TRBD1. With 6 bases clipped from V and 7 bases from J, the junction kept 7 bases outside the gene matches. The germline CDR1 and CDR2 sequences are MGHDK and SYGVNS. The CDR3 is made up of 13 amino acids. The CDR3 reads CASRRQGAGEAFF. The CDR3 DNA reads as TGTGCCAGCAGGAGGCAGGGGGCTGGTGAAGCTTTCTTT.

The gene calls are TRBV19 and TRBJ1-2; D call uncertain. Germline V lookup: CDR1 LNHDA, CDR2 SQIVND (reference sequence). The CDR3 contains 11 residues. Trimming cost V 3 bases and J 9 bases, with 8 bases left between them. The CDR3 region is CASSISESYTF. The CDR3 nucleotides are TGTGCCAGTAGTATTTCCGAGAGCTACACCTTC.

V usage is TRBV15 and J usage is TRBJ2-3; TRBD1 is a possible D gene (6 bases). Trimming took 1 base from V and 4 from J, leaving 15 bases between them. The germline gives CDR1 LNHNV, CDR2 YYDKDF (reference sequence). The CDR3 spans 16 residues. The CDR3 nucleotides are TGTGCCACCAGCAGAGTCCCCGGAAACAGGGCAGATACGCAGTATTTT. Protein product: CATSRVPGNRADTQYF. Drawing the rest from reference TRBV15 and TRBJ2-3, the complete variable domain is DAMVIQNPRYQVTQFGKPVTLSCSQTLNHNVMYWYQQKSSQAPKLLFHYYDKDFNNEADTPDNFQSRRPNTSFCFLDIRSPGLGDTAMYLCATSRVPGNRADTQYFGPGTRLTVL.